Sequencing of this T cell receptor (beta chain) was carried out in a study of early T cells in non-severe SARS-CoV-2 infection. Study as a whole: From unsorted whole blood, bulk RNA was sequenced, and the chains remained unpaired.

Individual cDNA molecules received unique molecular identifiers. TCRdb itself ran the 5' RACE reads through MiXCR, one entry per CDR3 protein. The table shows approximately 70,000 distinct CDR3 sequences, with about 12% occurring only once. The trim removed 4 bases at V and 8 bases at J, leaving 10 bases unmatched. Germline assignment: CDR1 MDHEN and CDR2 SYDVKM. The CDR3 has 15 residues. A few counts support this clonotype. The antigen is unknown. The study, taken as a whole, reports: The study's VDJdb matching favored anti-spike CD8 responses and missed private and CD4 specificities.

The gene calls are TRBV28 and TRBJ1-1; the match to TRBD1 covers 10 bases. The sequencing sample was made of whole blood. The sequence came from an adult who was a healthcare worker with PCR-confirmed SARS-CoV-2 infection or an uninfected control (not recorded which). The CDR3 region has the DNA TGTGCCAGCAGTTCCGAGGGGACAGGGGCTCGGGAAGCTTTCTTT. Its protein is CASSSEGTGAREAFF.